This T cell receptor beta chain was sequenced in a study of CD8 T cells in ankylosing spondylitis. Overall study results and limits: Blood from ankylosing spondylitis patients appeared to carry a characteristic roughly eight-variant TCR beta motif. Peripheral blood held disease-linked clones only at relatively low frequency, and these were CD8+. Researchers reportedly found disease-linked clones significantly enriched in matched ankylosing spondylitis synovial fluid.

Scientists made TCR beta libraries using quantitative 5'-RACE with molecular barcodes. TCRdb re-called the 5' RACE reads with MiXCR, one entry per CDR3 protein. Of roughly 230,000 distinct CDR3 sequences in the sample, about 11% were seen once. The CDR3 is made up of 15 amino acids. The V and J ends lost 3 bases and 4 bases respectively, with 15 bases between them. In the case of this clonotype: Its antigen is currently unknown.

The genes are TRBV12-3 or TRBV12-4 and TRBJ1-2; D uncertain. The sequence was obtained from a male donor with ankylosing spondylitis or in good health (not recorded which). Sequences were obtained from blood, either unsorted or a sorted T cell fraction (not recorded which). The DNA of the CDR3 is TGTGCCAGCAGTTTTTCGGCCCCCTGGGGCTATGGCTACACCTTC. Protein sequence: CASSFSAPWGYGYTF.